A selection of T cell receptor beta chains follows, all from one sample in a study of Ad26.COV2.S vaccination and SARS-CoV-2 variants. TCRdb keeps only in-frame clones here, not all; method: immunoSEQ multiplex PCR. The sample includes hundreds of thousands of clones, less than 90% seen only once; the top ten take about 11%. The sequencing here drew on peripheral blood, taken in a trial of Ad26.COV2.S vaccine versus placebo. Receptors originate from a person between 18 and 59 years old who received the Ad26.COV2.S COVID-19 vaccine or a placebo. Both conserved end residues are part of each CDR3. Each record gives: clone size, D gene, V gene, J gene, CDR3 DNA, CDR3 protein. The D gene is left open where the match is weak. Not all rows give a size; the values are once, few, many and, for expanded clones, a class.

clone_size: NA; d_call: NA; v_call: TRBV7-8; j_call: TRBJ1-6; cdr3_nt: TGTGCCAGCAGCCCCCGAGGTGGTAATTCACCCCTCCACTTT; cdr3_aa: CASSPRGGNSPLHF
clone_size: NA; d_call: TRBD2; v_call: TRBV3-1/TRBV3-2; j_call: TRBJ2-2; cdr3_nt: TGTGCCAGCAGCCAAGGACTAGCGGGAGGGCCGACCACCGGGGAGCTGTTTTTT; cdr3_aa: CASSQGLAGGPTTGELFF
clone_size: NA; d_call: TRBD1; v_call: TRBV6-5; j_call: TRBJ2-7; cdr3_nt: TGTGCCAGCAGTAAGGGACAGGGGTCTTCCTACGAGCAGTACTTC; cdr3_aa: CASSKGQGSSYEQYF
clone_size: NA; d_call: TRBD1; v_call: TRBV27; j_call: TRBJ2-7; cdr3_nt: TGTGCCAGCAGTCTCCAAGGACAGGGCTACGAGCAGTACTTC; cdr3_aa: CASSLQGQGYEQYF
clone_size: NA; d_call: NA; v_call: TRBV10-1; j_call: TRBJ1-1; cdr3_nt: TGCGCCAGCAGTGAGCCAGGGGAGGCCACTGAAGCTTTCTTT; cdr3_aa: CASSEPGEATEAFF
clone_size: NA; d_call: NA; v_call: TRBV11-2; j_call: TRBJ2-2; cdr3_nt: TGTGCCAGCAGCTTAGATCGCCGAGGGGAGCTGTTTTTT; cdr3_aa: CASSLDRRGELFF
clone_size: once; d_call: TRBD2; v_call: TRBV7-2; j_call: TRBJ2-1; cdr3_nt: TGTGCCAGCAGCTTAGAAGGGACTAGCGTAAACAATGAGCAGTTCTTC; cdr3_aa: CASSLEGTSVNNEQFF
clone_size: NA; d_call: NA; v_call: TRBV9; j_call: TRBJ1-2; cdr3_nt: TGTGCCAGCAGCGTAGCTATCGGAGGGGATATAGGCGATGGCTACACCTTC; cdr3_aa: CASSVAIGGDIGDGYTF
clone_size: NA; d_call: TRBD1; v_call: TRBV5-1; j_call: TRBJ2-2; cdr3_nt: TGCGCCAGCAGCCCCTGGAGTGGGACAGTCGGCACCGGGGAGCTGTTTTTT; cdr3_aa: CASSPWSGTVGTGELFF
clone_size: NA; d_call: NA; v_call: TRBV3-1/TRBV3-2; j_call: TRBJ1-5; cdr3_nt: TGTGCCAGCAGCCAAGGGCCTAGGCGGGCGAACCAGCCCCAGCATTTT; cdr3_aa: CASSQGPRRANQPQHF
clone_size: NA; d_call: NA; v_call: TRBV7-2; j_call: TRBJ2-1; cdr3_nt: TGTGCCAGCAGCTTAAACCCGGTTGAGCAGTTCTTC; cdr3_aa: CASSLNPVEQFF
clone_size: NA; d_call: TRBD1; v_call: TRBV19; j_call: TRBJ1-1; cdr3_nt: TGTGCCAGTAGTCCAAGGACAGGGGTCGAAGCTTTCTTT; cdr3_aa: CASSPRTGVEAFF
clone_size: NA; d_call: TRBD1; v_call: TRBV23-1; j_call: TRBJ1-2; cdr3_nt: TGCGCCAGCCCCCGGAAGGGACAGGGGTATGGCTACACCTTC; cdr3_aa: CASPRKGQGYGYTF
clone_size: NA; d_call: NA; v_call: TRBV7-2; j_call: TRBJ2-7; cdr3_nt: TGTGCCAGCAGCCTCCGAGAACCCCTCTACGAGCAGTACTTC; cdr3_aa: CASSLREPLYEQYF
clone_size: NA; d_call: TRBD2; v_call: TRBV19; j_call: TRBJ2-5; cdr3_nt: TGTGCCAGTAGTATCCTAGCGGGGAACCAAGAGACCCAGTACTTC; cdr3_aa: CASSILAGNQETQYF
clone_size: NA; d_call: NA; v_call: TRBV5-1; j_call: TRBJ2-5; cdr3_nt: TGCGCCAGCAGCATGGGACACCAAGAGACCCAGTACTTC; cdr3_aa: CASSMGHQETQYF
clone_size: NA; d_call: NA; v_call: TRBV12-3/TRBV12-4; j_call: TRBJ2-7; cdr3_nt: TGTGCCAGCAGCCCCGAAATCTACGAGCAGTACTTC; cdr3_aa: CASSPEIYEQYF
clone_size: NA; d_call: NA; v_call: TRBV4-3; j_call: TRBJ2-7; cdr3_nt: TGCGCCAGCAGCCAAGGTCCAGGGTTAGGGTACGAGCAGTACTTC; cdr3_aa: CASSQGPGLGYEQYF
clone_size: NA; d_call: NA; v_call: TRBV7-6; j_call: TRBJ2-5; cdr3_nt: TGTGCCAGCAGCTTAGCGTATCGCGAGACCCAGTACTTC; cdr3_aa: CASSLAYRETQYF
clone_size: NA; d_call: NA; v_call: TRBV19; j_call: TRBJ2-5; cdr3_nt: TGTGCCAGTAGTTTAGGGGTCGGGAAAGAGACCCAGTACTTC; cdr3_aa: CASSLGVGKETQYF
clone_size: NA; d_call: NA; v_call: TRBV5-1; j_call: TRBJ1-4; cdr3_nt: TGCGCCAGCAGTCAGGACAGTAACAATGAAAAACTGTTTTTT; cdr3_aa: CASSQDSNNEKLFF
clone_size: NA; d_call: NA; v_call: TRBV3-1/TRBV3-2; j_call: TRBJ1-3; cdr3_nt: TGTGCCAGCAGTCAATGGGGACCTGGAAACACCATATATTTT; cdr3_aa: CASSQWGPGNTIYF
clone_size: NA; d_call: TRBD1; v_call: TRBV4-1; j_call: TRBJ1-2; cdr3_nt: TGCGCCAGCAGCCCGCGGCAGGGGGCGGACTATGGCTACACCTTC; cdr3_aa: CASSPRQGADYGYTF
clone_size: few; d_call: NA; v_call: TRBV27; j_call: TRBJ1-5; cdr3_nt: TGTGCCAGCAGTGCCCGGTCCCAGGGTGGCAATCAGCCCCAGCATTTT; cdr3_aa: CASSARSQGGNQPQHF
clone_size: NA; d_call: TRBD2; v_call: TRBV3-1/TRBV3-2; j_call: TRBJ2-2; cdr3_nt: TGTGCCAGCAGCCCCCTGGCCCGGGGGGTCTCCGGGGAGCTGTTTTTT; cdr3_aa: CASSPLARGVSGELFF
clone_size: NA; d_call: TRBD1; v_call: TRBV28; j_call: TRBJ2-2; cdr3_nt: TGTGCCAGCAGTTTCCTTGGACAGGGGGCGCGAACCGGGGAGCTGTTTTTT; cdr3_aa: CASSFLGQGARTGELFF
clone_size: NA; d_call: TRBD2; v_call: TRBV18; j_call: TRBJ2-7; cdr3_nt: TGTGCCAGCTCACCACCGAGGGGACTAGCTTCCGAGCAGTACTTC; cdr3_aa: CASSPPRGLASEQYF
clone_size: NA; d_call: TRBD1; v_call: TRBV30; j_call: TRBJ2-2; cdr3_nt: TGTGCCTGGAGTCCACAGGGGACCGGGGAACTGTTTTTT; cdr3_aa: CAWSPQGTGELFF
clone_size: NA; d_call: NA; v_call: TRBV5-8; j_call: TRBJ2-5; cdr3_nt: TGTGCCAGCACCGTGTTTGGGGGGTATCAAGAGACCCAGTACTTC; cdr3_aa: CASTVFGGYQETQYF
clone_size: NA; d_call: TRBD1; v_call: TRBV6-5; j_call: TRBJ1-2; cdr3_nt: TGTGCCAGCAGTTACTCCCCCGGGACAGGGATTTCCTACACCTTC; cdr3_aa: CASSYSPGTGISYTF
clone_size: once; d_call: TRBD2; v_call: TRBV19; j_call: TRBJ2-3; cdr3_nt: TGTGCCAGTAGAAAACTAGCGGCACCCACAGATACGCAGTATTTT; cdr3_aa: CASRKLAAPTDTQYF
clone_size: NA; d_call: TRBD1; v_call: TRBV7-2; j_call: TRBJ2-3; cdr3_nt: TGTGCCAGCAGCCCCAGGGGGCTGACAGATACGCAGTATTTT; cdr3_aa: CASSPRGLTDTQYF
clone_size: once; d_call: TRBD1; v_call: TRBV19; j_call: TRBJ2-3; cdr3_nt: TGTGCCAGTATGTCCCGGACAGGGGGGGTTTATGATACGCAGTATTTT; cdr3_aa: CASMSRTGGVYDTQYF
clone_size: NA; d_call: TRBD1; v_call: TRBV7-9; j_call: TRBJ2-2; cdr3_nt: TGTGCCAGCAGTCGTACCACAGGGGCTTCGAACACCGGGGAGCTGTTTTTT; cdr3_aa: CASSRTTGASNTGELFF
clone_size: NA; d_call: NA; v_call: TRBV5-1; j_call: TRBJ2-6; cdr3_nt: TGCGCCAGCAGCGCCAAGACAGGTCGCTCTGGGGCCAACGTCCTGACTTTC; cdr3_aa: CASSAKTGRSGANVLTF
clone_size: few; d_call: NA; v_call: TRBV28; j_call: TRBJ1-5; cdr3_nt: TGTGCCAGCAGCCCCCGGAGGGGAGGTCAGCCCCAGCATTTT; cdr3_aa: CASSPRRGGQPQHF
clone_size: NA; d_call: TRBD1; v_call: TRBV27; j_call: TRBJ1-1; cdr3_nt: TGTGCCAGCAGTCACCAGGGGGCGGATGTGAACACTGAAGCTTTCTTT; cdr3_aa: CASSHQGADVNTEAFF
clone_size: NA; d_call: NA; v_call: TRBV5-1; j_call: TRBJ1-1; cdr3_nt: TGCGCCAGCAGCTCAGGATTAGGGACTGAAGCTTTCTTT; cdr3_aa: CASSSGLGTEAFF
clone_size: NA; d_call: NA; v_call: TRBV10-3; j_call: TRBJ1-2; cdr3_nt: TGTGCCATCAGCGCGGGATCATCATATGGCTACACCTTC; cdr3_aa: CAISAGSSYGYTF
clone_size: NA; d_call: NA; v_call: TRBV7-2; j_call: TRBJ2-2; cdr3_nt: TGTGCCACCCCCATTTGGGGGCGCTTAGGGGAGCTGTTTTTT; cdr3_aa: CATPIWGRLGELFF
clone_size: once; d_call: TRBD1; v_call: TRBV4-3; j_call: TRBJ2-6; cdr3_nt: TGCGCCAGCAGCCCTCGGACAGGGTTGGGCTCTGGGGCCAACGTCCTGACTTTC; cdr3_aa: CASSPRTGLGSGANVLTF
clone_size: NA; d_call: NA; v_call: TRBV7-9; j_call: TRBJ1-2; cdr3_nt: TGTGCCAGCAGCTTCCAGGGGACGGGTATCTATGGCTACACCTTC; cdr3_aa: CASSFQGTGIYGYTF
clone_size: once; d_call: TRBD2; v_call: TRBV5-4; j_call: TRBJ2-7; cdr3_nt: TGTGCCAGCAGCAAAGTGGGCGGGGGAGCCTACGAGCAGTACTTC; cdr3_aa: CASSKVGGGAYEQYF
clone_size: NA; d_call: NA; v_call: TRBV6-2/TRBV6-3; j_call: TRBJ1-1; cdr3_nt: TGTGCCAGCAGTCGGGCCCAGAACACTGAAGCTTTCTTT; cdr3_aa: CASSRAQNTEAFF
clone_size: NA; d_call: TRBD2; v_call: TRBV24-1; j_call: TRBJ2-5; cdr3_nt: TGTGCCACCAGTCCGACGGGACTAGCGAGGCAAGAGACCCAGTACTTC; cdr3_aa: CATSPTGLARQETQYF
clone_size: NA; d_call: NA; v_call: TRBV28; j_call: TRBJ2-1; cdr3_nt: TGTGCCAGCAGTTTAGACCGCTCCTACAATGAGCAGTTCTTC; cdr3_aa: CASSLDRSYNEQFF
clone_size: NA; d_call: NA; v_call: TRBV7-2; j_call: TRBJ1-5; cdr3_nt: TGTGCCAGCAGCTTAGCTCCCACCGTGGGGAATCAGCCCCAGCATTTT; cdr3_aa: CASSLAPTVGNQPQHF
clone_size: NA; d_call: NA; v_call: TRBV5-5; j_call: TRBJ1-2; cdr3_nt: TGTGCCAGCAGCTTGGAGGGCAGGGGACGTGGCTACACCTTC; cdr3_aa: CASSLEGRGRGYTF
clone_size: NA; d_call: TRBD1; v_call: TRBV4-3; j_call: TRBJ2-2; cdr3_nt: TGCGCCAGCAGCGATGGACAGGGCTCCGGCGCCGGGGAGCTGTTTTTT; cdr3_aa: CASSDGQGSGAGELFF
clone_size: once; d_call: TRBD1; v_call: TRBV6-2/TRBV6-3; j_call: TRBJ1-1; cdr3_nt: TGTGCCAGCAGCTCAGGGGGCGCGGATGGCACTGAAGCTTTCTTT; cdr3_aa: CASSSGGADGTEAFF
clone_size: NA; d_call: NA; v_call: TRBV7-9; j_call: TRBJ2-1; cdr3_nt: TGTGCCAGCAGCCCCCGGTATGAGCAGTTCTTC; cdr3_aa: CASSPRYEQFF
clone_size: few; d_call: NA; v_call: TRBV28; j_call: TRBJ1-2; cdr3_nt: TGTGCCAGCAGTTCCCAAAGTGGCTACACCTTC; cdr3_aa: CASSSQSGYTF
clone_size: NA; d_call: TRBD1; v_call: TRBV7-2; j_call: TRBJ1-3; cdr3_nt: TGTGCCAGCACAAGACAGGGAGACTCTGGAAACACCATATATTTT; cdr3_aa: CASTRQGDSGNTIYF
clone_size: NA; d_call: NA; v_call: TRBV9; j_call: TRBJ2-5; cdr3_nt: TGTGCCAGCAGCGTAGGATTTTCCCAGGAGACCCAGTACTTC; cdr3_aa: CASSVGFSQETQYF
clone_size: NA; d_call: NA; v_call: TRBV7-9; j_call: TRBJ1-2; cdr3_nt: TGTGCCAGCAGCTCCCAGGCAGCACTGGGCTACACCTTC; cdr3_aa: CASSSQAALGYTF
clone_size: once; d_call: TRBD1; v_call: TRBV6-5; j_call: TRBJ2-7; cdr3_nt: TGTGCCAGCAGCCTAGACAGGGAAGGTCTCGAGCAGTACTTC; cdr3_aa: CASSLDREGLEQYF
clone_size: few; d_call: NA; v_call: TRBV7-9; j_call: TRBJ1-2; cdr3_nt: TGTGCCAGCAGCTTAGCTGGACACTACCTCCTTGGCTACACCTTC; cdr3_aa: CASSLAGHYLLGYTF